This T cell receptor beta chain was retrieved from a study of cytomegalovirus exposure and HLA in healthy donors. Germline CDR1 reads SEHNR; CDR2 reads FQNEAQ (reference sequence). The ends lost 2 bases at V and 0 bases at J; junction bases unmatched: 5. The CDR3 extends over 17 amino acids. PCR was performed using 60 Vbeta and 13 Jbeta primers. Libraries were prepared by immunoSEQ multiplex PCR; TCRdb keeps only in-frame clonotypes and omits some of them. The profile shows approximately 210,000 clones, around 75% of them singletons. The source material was PBMCs. The chain combines TRBV7-9 with TRBJ1-3; 9 positions agree with TRBD1. The receptor was derived from a woman between 50 and 59 years old in good health and CMV-seronegative. CDR3 in DNA: TGTGCCAGCAGCTTATGGATGGGACAGGGCTCTGGAAACACCATATATTTT. It is translated as CASSLWMGQGSGNTIYF.